This TCR beta chain stems from a study of CD8 T cells in ankylosing spondylitis. The study's findings and limits: Roughly eight highly homologous variants made up a TCR beta motif that seemed to typify ankylosing spondylitis blood. Enrichment of disease-linked clones was reportedly significant in matched ankylosing spondylitis synovial fluid. Reports of some motif variants in reactive arthritis synovial fluid and blood predate this one.

TCRdb reprocessed the 5' RACE reads via MiXCR and lists one record per CDR3 protein. The table has about 240,000 distinct CDR3 sequences, approximately 9% seen once. The sample holds many counts of this clonotype. Its target is unknown. Material: blood, either unsorted or a sorted T cell fraction (not recorded which). The sequence was obtained from a male donor with ankylosing spondylitis or in good health (not recorded which).

The CDR3 sequence: CASSQSGSSYNEQFF. CDR3 nucleotide sequence: TGTGCCAGTAGTCAAAGCGGGTCCTCCTACAATGAGCAGTTCTTC. The V gene is TRBV19, the J gene TRBJ2-1; tentative D call: TRBD2 (6 bases). Germline V gives CDR1 LNHDA, CDR2 SQIVND (reference sequence). The CDR3 covers 15 residues. The germline V and J ends were trimmed by 5 bases and 0 bases, with 11 bases remaining between them.